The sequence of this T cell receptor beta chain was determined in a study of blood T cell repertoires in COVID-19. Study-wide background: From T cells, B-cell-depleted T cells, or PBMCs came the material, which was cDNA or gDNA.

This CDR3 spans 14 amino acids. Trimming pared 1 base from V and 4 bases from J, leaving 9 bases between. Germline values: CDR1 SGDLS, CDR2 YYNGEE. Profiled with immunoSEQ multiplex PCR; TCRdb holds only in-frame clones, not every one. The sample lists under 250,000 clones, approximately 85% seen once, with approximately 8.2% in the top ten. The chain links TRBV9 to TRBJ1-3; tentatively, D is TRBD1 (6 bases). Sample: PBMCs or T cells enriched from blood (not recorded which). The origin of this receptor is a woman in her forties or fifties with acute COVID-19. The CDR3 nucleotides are TGTGCCAGCAGCGTATCAACAGGGGGAAACACCATATATTTT. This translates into CASSVSTGGNTIYF.